This TCR beta chain was observed in a study of shared clonotypes between healthy human individuals (dated by TCRdb to 2020 to 2022). Notes on the research overall: Three men and a couple of women, aged 18 to 49 years, made up the cohort. Per donor, three plates each were used for CD4 naive and CD4 memory, two for CD8 naive, and one for CD8 memory. To estimate repertoire size and how much clonotypes are shared between individuals, the study performed deep sequencing of blood TCR repertoires from about five healthy adults. Libraries were prepared and TCR repertoires were sequenced by different laboratories using diverse techniques, in order to increase sequencing depth and limit assay-specific biases. Between about 0.9 and 8.9 billion PBMCs per donor were obtained by leukapheresis. General conclusions and limits of the study: Sampling was limited to blood, and TCR repertoires in tissue likely differ from TCR repertoires in blood. When four donors were compared, the shared fraction of clonotypes was approximately 5% for naive CD4, 3.5% for naive CD8, 2.3% for memory CD4, and 0.35% to 0.4% for memory CD8. Naive subsets generally had larger estimated clonotype richness than memory subsets did. Compared with non-shared clonotypes, the clonotypes found in all four sorted-subset donors had higher generation probabilities. Because the study included a small number of donors, the genetic and exposure-history diversity represented was limited. Pairwise subsampling led to the expectation that sequencing depth would affect the degree of clonotype sharing among donors. Incomplete sequencing was indicated by rarefaction of sorted-subset datasets, despite the large sequencing depth.

Donors were healthy HIV-negative adults with no recently reported acute infections or vaccinations. Only Caucasian adults living in Nashville, Tennessee, USA were represented among the donors. CD4+ T cells were enriched by magnetic negative selection, after which naive cells were positively selected on CD45RA and the negative fraction was taken as the memory subset. Blood was collected by leukapheresis, and PBMCs were isolated by Ficoll-Histopaque density gradient centrifugation and then cryopreserved in liquid nitrogen vapor phase. Analytical flow cytometry was used to check the purity and quantity of every magnetically sorted T cell population. From each sorted fraction, genomic DNA was isolated and quantified by UV absorbance on a Nanodrop 2000c. A note on this clone: Its cognate antigen has yet to be identified. Per-base quality was not reported, and no clone a single base away is much larger than it.

TCR CDR3 regions were amplified from genomic DNA by multiplex PCR using the deep immunoSEQ assay. For each cell subset, the extracted genomic DNA was distributed evenly across all wells of several immunoSEQ 96-well plates, and each plate served as one replicate. For sorted subsets, each replicate PCR was loaded with about 0.2 ug genomic DNA, equivalent to approximately 33,000 T cell genomes. The purified libraries were quantified using a Qubit 3.0 fluorometer, sized with a Bioanalyzer 2100, and then quantified again using the KAPA Library Quantification kit. Each immunoSEQ 96-well plate was sequenced on its own single-read 150-cycle Illumina NextSeq 550 flow cell. Per the source publication's procedure: The immunoSEQ output contained only junctional sequences without quality scores, so filtering could not match that applied to full-length reads. To assign V/J genes and CDR3, sequences were annotated against IMGT germline references using PyIR, a Python wrapper for IgBLAST v1.9. Reads were removed for weak V/J assignments (E-value above 1e-6), missing CDR3, stop codons, out-of-frame junctions, or ambiguous translated residues. V3J clonotypes were defined as sequences sharing an identical inferred V gene, J gene, and CDR3 amino acid sequence. Percentage overlap between repertoires was computed as shared unique clonotypes divided by the size of the smaller repertoire. Three approaches were used to assess repertoire richness: RTK rarefaction, the Chao1 estimator, and Recon v2.1 estimates of unobserved clonotypes. For all TCRbeta clonotypes obtained by the gDNA method from a few donors, generation probabilities were computed with OLGA. TCRdb re-hosts the immuneACCESS table, in-frame sequences only. Its copies lack some clones; in the studies checked, an unresolved V gene accounts for under half of them, and the cause for the rest is not known. V and J calls and clone size follow that table, whereas D and trimming were derived from the DNA. The sample has more than 2,000,000 clones on record, approximately 93% of them singletons. The ten largest clones capture roughly 0.36% of the sample.

V loses 8 bases at its end and J loses 2 bases; junction bases beyond the gene matches: 2. CDR1 is given as MDHEN and CDR2 as SYDVKM, both from the germline V gene. Measured from the cysteine to the phenylalanine, the CDR3 is 13 residues long. Only the CDR3 portion is preserved as DNA: 39 bases, with reading frame beginning at the first base. Sequencing was carried out using naive CD4+ T cells from PBMCs. What this sample's cell subset or site label stands for: CD45RA+ positively selected. The TCR sequence derives from a man younger than 30 in good health. Some clones in this sample may be carry-over from other donors' samples. The rearranged segments are TRBV28 and TRBJ2-7; the junction holds 11 bases that match TRBD2. Here is the DNA: TGTGCCAGCGGGGGACTAGCGGCCTACGAGCAGTACTTC. It codes for CASGGLAAYEQYF.